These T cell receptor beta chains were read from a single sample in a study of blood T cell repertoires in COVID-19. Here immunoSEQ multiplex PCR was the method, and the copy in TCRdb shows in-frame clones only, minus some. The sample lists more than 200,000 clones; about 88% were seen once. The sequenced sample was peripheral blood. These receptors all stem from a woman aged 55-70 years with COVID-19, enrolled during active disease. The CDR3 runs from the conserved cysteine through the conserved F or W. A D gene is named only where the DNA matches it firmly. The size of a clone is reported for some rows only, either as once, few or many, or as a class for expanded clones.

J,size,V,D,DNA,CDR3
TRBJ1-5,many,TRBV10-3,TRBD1,TGTGCCATCAGTGCAACACAGGGGGATCAGCCCCAGCATTTT,CAISATQGDQPQHF
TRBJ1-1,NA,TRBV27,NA,TGTGCCAGCAGGCCTCCCGGAAAGGGGAGGTCTGAAGCTTTCTTT,CASRPPGKGRSEAFF
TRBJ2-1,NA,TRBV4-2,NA,TGTGCCAGCAGCCTCCTTAGCGGCCTGAGCTCCTACAATGAGCAGTTCTTC,CASSLLSGLSSYNEQFF
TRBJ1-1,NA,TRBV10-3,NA,TGTGCCATCAAATCAGGGCTCGGTACTGAAGCTTTCTTT,CAIKSGLGTEAFF
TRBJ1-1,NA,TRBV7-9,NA,TGTGCCAGCACCACGGGGGGGAACACTGAAGCTTTCTTT,CASTTGGNTEAFF
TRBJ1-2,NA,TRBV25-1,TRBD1,TGTGCCAGCCGCCAGGCAGGACAGGGATACGGCTACACCTTC,CASRQAGQGYGYTF
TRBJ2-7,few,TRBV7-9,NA,TGTGCCAGCAGCTCCCCCAATTCCTACGAGCAGTACTTC,CASSSPNSYEQYF
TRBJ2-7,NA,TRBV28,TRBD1,TGTGCCAGCAGTTTAGGGTTTGGGACAGGGGTAAGCGAGCAGTACTTC,CASSLGFGTGVSEQYF
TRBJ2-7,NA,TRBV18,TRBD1,TGTGCCAGCGCACCAGTACAGGGGGCCTCCGAGCAGTACTTC,CASAPVQGASEQYF
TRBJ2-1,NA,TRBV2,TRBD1,TGTGCCAGCAGCGACAGGGTTGGCCTATACAATGAGCAGTTCTTC,CASSDRVGLYNEQFF
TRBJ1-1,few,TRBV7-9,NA,TGTGCCAGCAGCCCCCTTTTCGGGAACACTGAAGCTTTCTTT,CASSPLFGNTEAFF
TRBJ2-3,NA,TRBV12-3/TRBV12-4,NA,TGTGCCAGCAGCCAGTCGGATACGCAGTATTTT,CASSQSDTQYF
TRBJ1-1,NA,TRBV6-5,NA,TGTGCCAGCAGGGGATCGGCGGGGACTGAAGCTTTCTTT,CASRGSAGTEAFF
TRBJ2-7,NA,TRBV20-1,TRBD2,TGCAGTGCTGGACTAGTCTACGAGCAGTACTTC,CSAGLVYEQYF
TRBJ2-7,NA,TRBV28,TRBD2,TGTGCCAGCAAGAGGGCTAGCGGTGTTTCCTACGAGCAGTACTTC,CASKRASGVSYEQYF
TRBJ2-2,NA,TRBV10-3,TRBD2,TGTGCCACCGGTACGGATAGCGGGACAACCGGGGAGCTGTTTTTT,CATGTDSGTTGELFF
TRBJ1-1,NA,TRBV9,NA,TGTGCCAGCAGCCTCCGACAAGCTAACACTGAAGCTTTCTTT,CASSLRQANTEAFF
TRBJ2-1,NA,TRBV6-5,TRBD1,TGTGCCAGCACCCGGGACAGGGCATACAATGAGCAGTTCTTC,CASTRDRAYNEQFF
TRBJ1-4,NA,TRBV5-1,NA,TGCGCCAGCAGCTTCGCCCCTCAGGGTAGAAATGAAAAACTGTTTTTT,CASSFAPQGRNEKLFF
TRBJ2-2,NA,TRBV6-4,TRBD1,TGTGCCAGCAGTGACCCCGGGACAGGGCGGACCGGGGAGCTGTTTTTT,CASSDPGTGRTGELFF
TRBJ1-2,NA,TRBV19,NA,TGTGCCACTCTCTTCTTACCGGGGTCCCATGGCTACACCTTC,CATLFLPGSHGYTF